The rows below give T cell receptor beta chains drawn from one sample of a study of T cell responses to AZD1222 COVID-19 vaccine. Assay used: immunoSEQ multiplex PCR; TCRdb lists only in-frame clones, some missing. The sample contains roughly 120,000 clones, approximately 90% of which appear only once. The sample was peripheral blood, taken 28 days after the second AZD1222 dose. Receptor source: an adult who received the AZD1222 COVID-19 vaccine. The CDR3 runs from the conserved cysteine through the conserved F or W. Each record gives: CDR3 length, clone size, D gene, J gene, V gene, CDR3 DNA, CDR3 protein. D genes are given only for firm matches. Some rows mark clone size as missing; the rest say once, few, many or name a class of expanded clone.

>19|NA|NA|TRBJ2-1|TRBV7-8
TGTGCCAGCAGCTTAGCCTTTATTGGGGGCCTGAATCACCTCAATGAGCAGTTCTTC
CASSLAFIGGLNHLNEQFF
>15|once|NA|TRBJ1-1|TRBV5-1
TGCGCCAGCAGCTTGGGGGGTCCGGGGGACACTGAAGCTTTCTTT
CASSLGGPGDTEAFF
>13|NA|NA|TRBJ2-3|TRBV27
TGTGCCAGCAGTCTCCAGACATCAGATACGCAGTATTTT
CASSLQTSDTQYF
>16|NA|NA|TRBJ1-5|TRBV4-1
TGCGCCAGCAGCCAAGATCTCAATCATAGCAATCAGCCCCAGCATTTT
CASSQDLNHSNQPQHF
>13|NA|NA|TRBJ2-5|TRBV28
TGTGCCAGCAGAACCCCGGACCTGGAGACCCAGTACTTC
CASRTPDLETQYF
>14|NA|NA|TRBJ1-6|TRBV2
TGTGCCAGCAGTGAAGGCTTCTGGAATTCACCCCTCCACTTT
CASSEGFWNSPLHF
>13|NA|TRBD1|TRBJ1-5|TRBV30
TGTGCCTGGAGTACAGGGGCAGGGCAGCCCCAGCATTTT
CAWSTGAGQPQHF
>16|once|TRBD2|TRBJ2-1|TRBV6-4
TGTGCCAGCAGCGGAAAGCGGGGTGGGGTTTGGGATGAGCAGTTCTTC
CASSGKRGGVWDEQFF
>16|once|NA|TRBJ2-1|TRBV14
TGTGCCAGCAGCCCCGCCGGGGGTAGCTCCTACAATGAGCAGTTCTTC
CASSPAGGSSYNEQFF
>14|NA|NA|TRBJ1-1|TRBV3-1/TRBV3-2
TGTGCCAGCAGCCAACTAGGGAAGAACACTGAAGCTTTCTTT
CASSQLGKNTEAFF
>13|NA|NA|TRBJ2-7|TRBV5-6
TGTGCCAGCAGCTTGGGGTCGGTTACTAAGCAGTACTTC
CASSLGSVTKQYF
>14|NA|NA|TRBJ2-7|TRBV10-3
TGTGCCATCAGTGTCCCAGGGAGTCCCGACGAGCAGTACTTC
CAISVPGSPDEQYF
>13|NA|NA|TRBJ2-1|TRBV4-2
TGTGCCAGCAGCCAAGATATGGGGGATGAGCAGTTCTTC
CASSQDMGDEQFF
>20|NA|TRBD2|TRBJ2-1|TRBV4-1
TGCGCCAGCAGCCAAGATGGATCAGGGCTAGCGGGAGGGTCTTACAATGAGCAGTTCTTC
CASSQDGSGLAGGSYNEQFF
>14|NA|TRBD1|TRBJ2-7|TRBV6-5
TGTGCCAGCAGTAGAGACAGGGGACACTACGAGCAGTACTTC
CASSRDRGHYEQYF
>15|NA|NA|TRBJ2-5|TRBV5-1
TGCGCCAGCTCCCTCGGCGGGCAGCCTCAAGAGACCCAGTACTTC
CASSLGGQPQETQYF
>15|NA|NA|TRBJ2-5|TRBV4-2
TGTGCCAGCAGCCAAGTGTTTAGCGGCTTCGAGACCCAGTACTTC
CASSQVFSGFETQYF
>12|NA|NA|TRBJ1-4|TRBV7-9
TGTGCCAGCAGCCCGGAGTTCTCAAAACTGTTTTTT
CASSPEFSKLFF
>16|NA|TRBD2|TRBJ2-3|TRBV6-5
TGTGCCAGCAGTTTGGGACTAGCGGGAGGTAGCGATACGCAGTATTTT
CASSLGLAGGSDTQYF
>17|NA|NA|TRBJ1-2|TRBV28
TGTGCCAGCAGTCCACCCCAAACCCGGGAGACTAACTATGGCTACACCTTC
CASSPPQTRETNYGYTF
>15|NA|TRBD1|TRBJ1-5|TRBV19
TGTGCCAGTAGTTTCAGGACAGGGTGGAATCAGCCCCAGCATTTT
CASSFRTGWNQPQHF
>14|NA|NA|TRBJ1-4|TRBV5-6
TGTGCCAGCAGCCTAAGGATCCCTAATGAAAAACTGTTTTTT
CASSLRIPNEKLFF
>18|many|TRBD2|TRBJ2-2|TRBV4-2
TGTGCCAGCAGCCAAGGGTGGAGCGGGAGGGCCAGCACCGGGGAGCTGTTTTTT
CASSQGWSGRASTGELFF
>12|NA|NA|TRBJ1-2|TRBV2
TGTGCCAGCACGGCGGATAACTATGGCTACACCTTC
CASTADNYGYTF
>13|NA|NA|TRBJ1-1|TRBV9
TGTGCCAGCAGCGTAGCGGCGAACACTGAAGCTTTCTTT
CASSVAANTEAFF
>15|NA|NA|TRBJ1-1|TRBV30
TGTGCCTGGAGTGGGGCGGACAGAATGAACACTGAAGCTTTCTTT
CAWSGADRMNTEAFF
>14|NA|TRBD1|TRBJ1-1|TRBV18
TGTGCCAGCTCACCAACCAGGGGGGACACTGAAGCTTTCTTT
CASSPTRGDTEAFF
>16|NA|TRBD1|TRBJ2-5|TRBV25-1
TGTGCCAGCAGTGGCCTGGGACAGGGGGCGGGGGAGACCCAGTACTTC
CASSGLGQGAGETQYF
>13|NA|NA|TRBJ2-3|TRBV9
TGTGCCAGCAGCCCTCCGGGCGAATATACGCAGTATTTT
CASSPPGEYTQYF
>15|NA|TRBD1|TRBJ1-2|TRBV13
TGTGCCAGCAGCGAAAACCGGGACAGTAACTATGGCTACACCTTC
CASSENRDSNYGYTF
>14|NA|NA|TRBJ2-5|TRBV5-1
TGCGCCAGCAGCTTGGAGACGGCCGCCGTTACCCAGTACTTC
CASSLETAAVTQYF
>15|NA|NA|TRBJ1-4|TRBV5-8
TGTGCCAGCAGCTTCAGGGGATATGCTAATGAAAAACTGTTTTTT
CASSFRGYANEKLFF
>12|NA|NA|TRBJ2-1|TRBV28
TGTGCCAGCAGTGCTAGGTGGGATGAGCAGTTCTTC
CASSARWDEQFF
>15|NA|NA|TRBJ2-4|TRBV4-2
TGTGCCAGCAGCCAAGATCTTGTCGGGAGTAGCATTCAGTACTTC
CASSQDLVGSSIQYF
>17|NA|TRBD1|TRBJ2-7|TRBV7-2
TGTGCCAGCAGCTTAGAAGGGGGCACCTCAAGCTCCTACGAGCAGTACTTC
CASSLEGGTSSSYEQYF
>19|NA|TRBD1|TRBJ2-5|TRBV6-2/TRBV6-3
TGTGCCAGCAGCCCGGAAATGATTTCAGGGGGCGCGTTCCAAGAGACCCAGTACTTC
CASSPEMISGGAFQETQYF
>18|NA|TRBD1|TRBJ2-1|TRBV5-1
TGCGCCAGCAGCTTGACGGGGCAGGGGGCCCACTCAGCCAATGAGCAGTTCTTC
CASSLTGQGAHSANEQFF
>15|NA|NA|TRBJ2-7|TRBV10-3
TGTGCCATCAGTGAGATCGCCGGCCACCCCTACGAGCAGTACTTC
CAISEIAGHPYEQYF
>19|NA|TRBD1|TRBJ2-6|TRBV4-1
TGCGCCAGCAGCCAAGATCTGGCCAGGGGGCGTGGAGGGGCCAACGTCCTGACTTTC
CASSQDLARGRGGANVLTF
>16|NA|TRBD1|TRBJ1-6|TRBV7-2
TGTGCCAGCAGCCCGATGACAGGGGGATCCCTTTCACCCCTCCACTTT
CASSPMTGGSLSPLHF
>12|NA|TRBD1|TRBJ2-7|TRBV5-1
TGCGCCAGCGGGGAAGGGGGCGACGAGCAGTACTTC
CASGEGGDEQYF
>14|NA|NA|TRBJ1-6|TRBV6-5
TGTGCCAGCAGTTACAAGGGAGGTAGTTCACCCCTCCACTTT
CASSYKGGSSPLHF
>15|NA|NA|TRBJ2-5|TRBV4-1
TGCGCCAGCAGCCAGGGGTGGCGGGACCAAGAGACCCAGTACTTC
CASSQGWRDQETQYF
>14|NA|TRBD1|TRBJ2-1|TRBV5-5
TGTGCCAGCAGCGTACAGGGGTCCTACAATGAGCAGTTCTTC
CASSVQGSYNEQFF
>15|NA|TRBD2|TRBJ2-7|TRBV20-1
TGCAGTGCTAGTCTCCAGACCGCGGGAGGCTACGAGCAGTACTTC
CSASLQTAGGYEQYF
>13|NA|TRBD1|TRBJ2-1|TRBV24-1
TGTGCCACCTCGGGACAGCCTTACAATGAGCAGTTCTTC
CATSGQPYNEQFF
>12|NA|NA|TRBJ1-1|TRBV3-1/TRBV3-2
TGTGCCAGCAGCCAGGGGTACACTGAAGCTTTCTTT
CASSQGYTEAFF
>15|once|TRBD1|TRBJ1-4|TRBV5-6
TGTGCCAGCAGTTCCCGACGGGACAGAAATGAAAAACTGTTTTTT
CASSSRRDRNEKLFF
>17|NA|NA|TRBJ1-3|TRBV5-6
TGTGCCAGCAGGAACCGGGACCGCTCTATCTCTGGAAACACCATATATTTT
CASRNRDRSISGNTIYF
>15|NA|NA|TRBJ2-2|TRBV24-1
TGTGCCACCAGTGATCGACCTGAATCGGCCGGGGAGCTGTTTTTT
CATSDRPESAGELFF
>14|NA|NA|TRBJ1-1|TRBV5-6
TGTGCCAGCACCAGGAGGGATTACAACACTGAAGCTTTCTTT
CASTRRDYNTEAFF
>17|NA|NA|TRBJ1-5|TRBV28
TGTGCCAGCAGTTTGGGTGTTACAACCTATAGCAATCAGCCCCAGCATTTT
CASSLGVTTYSNQPQHF
>15|NA|TRBD1|TRBJ1-2|TRBV19
TGTGCCAGTTGCCGGGACAGGGACCATAGCTATGGCTACACCTTC
CASCRDRDHSYGYTF
>14|NA|NA|TRBJ1-5|TRBV6-5
TGTGCCAGCAACAGGAGATTTAGCAATCAGCCCCAGCATTTT
CASNRRFSNQPQHF
>13|NA|NA|TRBJ1-4|TRBV7-9
TGTGCCAGCAGCCCTCCCCCCGCTGAAAAACTGTTTTTT
CASSPPPAEKLFF
>12|NA|NA|TRBJ2-2|TRBV5-1
TGCGCCAGCTCCGAGGTCACCGGGGAGCTGTTTTTT
CASSEVTGELFF
>14|NA|TRBD2|TRBJ2-3|TRBV5-1
TGCGCCAGCAGGATCAGCGGGAAGGCAGATACGCAGTATTTT
CASRISGKADTQYF
>14|NA|TRBD1|TRBJ2-7|TRBV11-2
TGTGCCAGCAGCTTGGACAGGGTCAACTACGAGCAGTACTTC
CASSLDRVNYEQYF
>11|NA|NA|TRBJ2-7|TRBV12-3/TRBV12-4
TGTGCCAGCAGCCCTAACTTCGAGCAGTACTTC
CASSPNFEQYF
>15|NA|TRBD2|TRBJ2-2|TRBV19
TGTGCCAGTAGTCTAGCGGGAGTGGCCACCGGGGAGCTGTTTTTT
CASSLAGVATGELFF